This T cell receptor (beta chain) was retrieved from a study of vaccination effects on CD4 cells after COVID-19. Study in general: Two-dose vaccination with either BNT162b2 or mRNA-1273 was given to the participants.

CDR1 and CDR2 (germline): LNHDA, SQIVND (reference sequence). This CDR3 region has 13 residues. V dropped 8 bases and J dropped 1 base, with 10 bases sitting between them. Measured with immunoSEQ multiplex PCR; TCRdb has only the in-frame clones, and not every one. The sample holds more than 20,000 clones, about 80% seen once. Sequencing was preceded by expansion of antigen-specific CD4+ T cells with viral peptide pools in the ViraFEST assay. Having been cultured for around nine days, the cells underwent CD4+ T cell isolation. Infection with SARS-CoV-2 occurred in the person between March and December 2020, and PCR confirmed it. PBMC cultures contained about 1.9 million cells per well, 7.5 to 10 IU/ml IL-2 and 10 ug/ml peptides. In regard to this clone: Its antigen is not known.

This sequence originates from a human donor who had a prior SARS-CoV-2 infection. Sequenced material: CD4+ T cells from PBMCs cultured with a peptide pool, taken before COVID-19 vaccination. This chain joins TRBV19 and TRBJ2-3; D remains ambiguous. The DNA of the CDR3 is TGTGCCAGTTCGGAGCGACGCACAGATACGCAGTATTTT. This encodes CASSERRTDTQYF.